The clone carrying this T cell receptor beta chain was counted a few times. Its antigen is currently unknown. This sample was taken from a study of cytomegalovirus exposure and HLA in healthy donors. Primers: 60 Vbeta forward and 13 Jbeta reverse. Generated by immunoSEQ multiplex PCR, the TCRdb table keeps only in-frame clones and is missing some. The sample consists of under 110,000 clones, 75% of them appearing once. Donors consisted of healthy bone marrow donors. The CDR3 is 15 amino acids. V gave up 10 bases and J gave up 2 bases; unmatched junction bases: 10. The germline CDR1 and CDR2 sequences are MNHNS and SASEGT. The study's findings and limits: Among TCR beta chains, those listed as cytomegalovirus-associated numbered about 150. Later analysis associated a missense DCLRE1C variant with TCR beta V- and J-gene trimming.

The receptor comes from a man in his forties in good health and CMV-seronegative. The chain carries TRBV6-1 and TRBJ2-3; 9 bases align to TRBD2. What was sequenced was PBMCs. This chain's CDR3 is CATLPRTSATDTQYF. The CDR3 DNA reads as TGTGCCACCTTACCTCGGACTAGCGCCACAGATACGCAGTATTTT.